The 19 T cell receptor beta chains presented below share a single source sample, sequenced in a study of cytomegalovirus exposure and HLA in healthy donors. The PCR had 60 Vbeta and 13 Jbeta primers. The assay was immunoSEQ multiplex PCR, and TCRdb's table has in-frame clones only and misses some. In the table there are about 150,000 clones, about 87% of which are singletons. The sequenced material came from PBMCs. All receptors come from a woman in her thirties in good health and CMV-seronegative.

V usage is TRBV27 and J usage is TRBJ1-2, with a possible D match to TRBD1 (5 bases). The V gene lost 4 bases and the J gene lost 1 base, with 13 bases spanning the gap. The CDR3 totals 15 residues. Germline CDR1 reads MNHEY; CDR2 reads SMNVEV (reference sequence). CDR3 nucleotides: TGTGCCAGCAGTTCTTACAGGAGCTATAACTATGGCTACACCTTC. Its protein product is CASSSYRSYNYGYTF.

The V call is TRBV28, the J call TRBJ1-1, with 10 positions matching TRBD1. The ends lost 6 bases at V and 3 bases at J; junction bases unmatched: 10. Germline CDR1 reads MDHEN; CDR2 reads SYDVKM. This CDR3 is 16 amino acids long. The CDR3 reads CASSYNRDRGYTEAFF. CDR3 nucleotides: TGTGCCAGCAGCTATAACCGGGACAGGGGATACACTGAAGCTTTCTTT.

This clone was counted only a few times. CDR3: CASSQGARGSYEQYF. Here the CDR3 DNA reads TGCGCCAGCAGCCAAGGGGCAAGGGGCTCCTACGAGCAGTACTTC. The V gene is TRBV4-3, the J gene TRBJ2-7; D possibly corresponds to TRBD1 (5 bases). The germline V gene encodes CDR1 LGHNA and CDR2 YSLEER. V was trimmed by 1 base and J by 0 bases, leaving 10 bases between them. The CDR3 has 15 residues.

The chain employs TRBV28 and TRBJ2-6; D possibly corresponds to TRBD2 (5 bases). V lost 1 base and J 4 bases, leaving 11 bases between the germline ends. The CDR3 contains 16 residues. The germline V gene has CDR1 MDHEN and CDR2 SYDVKM. The DNA of the CDR3 is TGTGCCAGCAGTTTATTGGGGTCGGGAGGGGCCAACGTCCTGACTTTC. Its translation: CASSLLGSGGANVLTF.

The chain joins TRBV2 to TRBJ1-2; TRBD1 might be the D (6 bases). The CDR3 is 13 residues long. Germline lookup yields CDR1 SNHLY and CDR2 FYNNEI. V lost 7 bases and J lost 0, with 9 bases in between. CDR3 sequence: CASIRDTNYGYTF. The DNA for the CDR3 is TGTGCCAGCATTCGGGACACTAACTATGGCTACACCTTC.

This clone was counted between two and nine times. The chain couples TRBV6-1 to TRBJ1-1; possible D gene TRBD1, 6 bases. The CDR3 sequence is 15 residues long. CDR1 and CDR2 from the germline V gene are MNHNS and SASEGT. Between the trimmed V and J ends, which lost 1 base and 2 bases, there was a span of 11 bases. This chain's CDR3 is CASSEDRALNTEAFF. The CDR3 region has the DNA TGTGCCAGCAGTGAAGACAGGGCTCTTAACACTGAAGCTTTCTTT.

The count of this clone is one. The chain links TRBV5-6 to TRBJ2-5, with 8 bases lining up with TRBD2. The CDR3 length is 16 residues. Germline trimming cut 0 bases from V and 4 bases from J; bases unmatched to any gene: 8. Germline V gives CDR1 SGHDT, CDR2 YYEEEE. The CDR3 region is CASSLGLALGAETQYF. CDR3 coding DNA: TGTGCCAGCAGCTTGGGACTAGCGCTGGGTGCAGAGACCCAGTACTTC.

V is TRBV4-3 and J is TRBJ2-3; 10 bases are shared with TRBD2. With 2 bases clipped from V and 7 bases from J, the junction kept 12 bases outside the gene matches. The CDR3 has 17 amino acids. Looked up from germline, CDR1 is LGHNA and CDR2 is YSLEER. CDR3 nucleotide sequence: TGCGCCAGCAGCCAATCAGCGGGAGGGCGGGGCCCAAATACGCAGTATTTT. This codes for CASSQSAGGRGPNTQYF.

This clone was seen only once. This chain joins TRBV6-5 and TRBJ2-5; D perhaps matches TRBD2 (5 bases). The V end lost 8 bases, the J end lost 5 bases, and 21 bases lay between the germline ends. The length of the CDR3 is 15 residues. The germline CDR1 and CDR2 sequences are MNHEY and SVGAGI. This chain's CDR3 is CASGSTGIPPETQYF. The CDR3 DNA sequence: TGTGCCAGCGGATCCACGGGAATCCCCCCCGAGACCCAGTACTTC.

J is TRBJ2-5 and V is TRBV6-1; D is perhaps TRBD2 (5 bases). Trimming took off 2 bases at V and 12 bases at J, with 13 bases between the two ends. This CDR3 has 12 residues. Germline CDR1 is MNHNS and CDR2 is SASEGT. In DNA form, the CDR3 reads TGTGCCAGCAGTGAAAGGAGGCTTCGAGAGTACTTC. It yields the protein CASSERRLREYF.

The chain couples TRBV5-1 to TRBJ2-7; weak D call: TRBD2 (5 bases). The germline V gene has CDR1 SGHRS and CDR2 YFSETQ. V was shortened by 4 bases and J by 7 bases, with 24 bases between the two germline ends. The CDR3 has 16 residues. In DNA form, the CDR3 reads TGCGCCAGCAGCGGCGGCGGCGGTCTGGGAGATCGGGAGCAGTACTTC. Protein sequence: CASSGGGGLGDREQYF.

The rearrangement uses TRBV7-3 and TRBJ2-1; maybe TRBD2 (5 bases). CDR3 length: 16 residues. V gave up 3 bases and J gave up 9 bases, with 21 bases separating them. Germline CDR1 and CDR2: SGHTA and FQGTGA. The CDR3 DNA sequence: TGTGCCAGCAGCTTCGGGGATAGAGGCCGGCGCGGTGAGCAGTTCTTC. It yields the protein CASSFGDRGRRGEQFF.

The V call is TRBV4-1, the J call TRBJ2-5; TRBD2 matches at 7 bases. The DNA end favors TRBJ2-7, so the J call may be wrong. Germline V lookup: CDR1 MGHRA, CDR2 YSYEKL. CDR3 length: 14 residues. CDR3 DNA sequence: TGCGCCAGCAGCCTAAGCCGGGGGGATTACGAGCAGTACTTC. Encoded protein: CASSLSRGDYEQYF.

V and J are TRBV10-3 and TRBJ2-7, with D tentatively TRBD2 (6 bases). Trimming took 1 base from V and 4 from J, leaving 20 bases between them. CDR1 and CDR2 (germline): ENHRY, SYGVKD. The CDR3 spans 17 residues. CDR3 coding DNA: TGTGCCATCAGTGAGTGGAGTGGTGGAGGGGCCGCGTACGAGCAGTACTTC. Residues: CAISEWSGGGAAYEQYF.

The chain combines TRBV15 with TRBJ2-5; unclear D gene. The CDR3 has 14 amino acids. The germline CDR1 and CDR2 sequences are LNHNV and YYDKDF (reference sequence). Trimming pared 0 bases from V and 5 bases from J, leaving 10 bases between. The chain's CDR3 is CATSRDPSVETQYF. Here the CDR3 DNA reads TGTGCCACCAGCAGAGACCCGAGCGTGGAGACCCAGTACTTC.

The chain carries TRBV28 and TRBJ2-5; 10 bases fit TRBD2. This CDR3 is built from 21 residues. Germline lookup yields CDR1 MDHEN and CDR2 SYDVKM. The ends lost 3 bases at V and 3 bases at J; junction bases unmatched: 22. The CDR3 protein is CASSFVRRGWLAGVRKETQYF. In DNA form, the CDR3 reads TGTGCCAGCAGTTTCGTCAGACGTGGGTGGCTAGCGGGAGTCAGGAAAGAGACCCAGTACTTC.

This clone has a single count. V usage is TRBV11-2 and J usage is TRBJ1-1; D is unresolved. The CDR3 has 12 residues. Trimming stripped 1 base from V and 3 bases from J, with 3 bases between. Germline values: CDR1 SGHAT, CDR2 FQNNGV. The DNA for the CDR3 is TGTGCCAGCAGCTTAGTCTACACTGAAGCTTTCTTT. As protein: CASSLVYTEAFF.

The CDR3 sequence is CASSPTTGQRGQPQHF. As DNA, the CDR3 is TGTGCCAGCTCACCCACGACAGGCCAACGGGGTCAGCCCCAGCATTTT. The genes are TRBV18 and TRBJ1-5, with D perhaps TRBD1 (6 bases). In germline, CDR1 is KGHSH, CDR2 LQKENI. The V and J ends lost 3 bases and 6 bases respectively, with 18 bases between them. The CDR3 is made up of 16 amino acids.

V gene TRBV7-2 combines with J gene TRBJ1-2; 9 nucleotides agree with TRBD1. CDR1 and CDR2 from the germline V gene are SGHTA and FQGNSA. V was clipped by 5 bases and J by 4 bases; unmatched bases: 5. This CDR3 spans 14 amino acids. Here the CDR3 DNA reads TGTGCCAGCAGCACGGGACAGGGAGTCTATGGCTACACCTTC. It encodes CASSTGQGVYGYTF.